The clone carrying this T cell receptor (beta chain) was seen a handful of times. Antigen: not known. Trimming removed 1 base at V and 0 bases at J, with 8 bases between. CDR1 and CDR2 (germline): LGHNA, YNFKEQ. The CDR3 contains 15 residues. These data belong to a study of regulatory T cells in long-lasting Graves disease. General study results and limits: Accuracy could have been hurt by small sample size. Lower TCR diversity characterized persistent Graves' patients relative to newly diagnosed patients.

For TCR beta, libraries came from iRepertoire HTBI primers and Arm-PCR of CDR3 regions. TCRdb called the multiplex PCR reads again in MiXCR, with one record for every CDR3 protein. The sample shows a few hundred thousand distinct CDR3 sequences, approximately 16% of them seen only once. Stated time point: newly diagnosed GD, antithyroid drugs for less than 3 months. Generation of the TCR library employed RNA extracted from PBMCs. A further study also used this sample, focusing on T cells in Graves' hyperthyroidism and ophthalmopathy.

This TCR came from a woman aged 18-29 years with Graves disease. The rearrangement links TRBV4-2 to TRBJ2-3; possibly TRBD1 or TRBD2 for D (5 bases each). The source material was peripheral blood mononuclear cells (PBMCs), sampled at new diagnosis, from a patient treated with antithyroid drugs. CDR3 DNA sequence: TGTGCCAGCAGCCAAGGGGACGCTAGCACAGATACGCAGTATTTT. This translates into CASSQGDASTDTQYF.